Shown below are 20 T cell receptor beta chains from a single sample sequenced in a study of blood T cells in healthy people across ages. For the second PCR, which ran for about 7 to 12 cycles, a sample-barcoded 5' primer and a J-beta primer mix were used. Each CDR3 protein gets one entry after TCRdb re-called the 5' RACE reads with MiXCR. Of 1 million or so distinct CDR3 sequences listed, 40% to 50% are singletons. The sequenced sample consisted of blood. The receptors were sampled from a woman aged 55-70 years in good health.

The rearrangement links TRBV6-1 to TRBJ2-3; D is uncertain. V gave up 4 bases and J gave up 0 bases, with 14 bases separating them. The CDR3 has 16 amino acids. Germline assignment: CDR1 MNHNS and CDR2 SASEGT. The CDR3 loop is CASSVGTEPSTDTQYF. CDR3 nucleotides: TGTGCCAGCAGTGTAGGCACGGAACCTAGCACAGATACGCAGTATTTT.

In its sample, this clonotype was seen a few times. This chain uses TRBV25-1 with TRBJ2-7, with 10 bases identical to TRBD1. Germline CDR1 is MGHDK and CDR2 is SYGVNS. The CDR3 covers 13 residues. Trimming took 9 bases from V and 5 from J; bases not matched to a gene: 7. This CDR3 reads CASSGTGVHEQYF. The CDR3 DNA reads as TGTGCCAGTTCCGGGACAGGGGTCCACGAGCAGTACTTC.

This clonotype was recorded once. The chain couples TRBV12-3 or TRBV12-4 to TRBJ1-3, with D unclear. The CDR3 is 16 residues long. V was trimmed by 7 bases and J by 1 base, leaving 17 bases between them. CDR3 sequence reads: CASIPWTEHSGNTIYF. The DNA of the CDR3 is TGTGCCAGCATCCCCTGGACCGAACATTCTGGAAACACCATATATTTT.

The sample holds many counts of this clonotype. This rearrangement joins TRBV24-1 to TRBJ2-6; 7 nucleotides align to TRBD1. CDR3 size: 18 residues. Germline V gene data show CDR1 as KGHDR and CDR2 as SFDVKD. V lost 9 bases and J lost 0; bases outside the gene matches: 13. CDR3 in DNA: TGTGCCACCCGCCCCAACAGGGGTTCCACCTCTGGGGCCAACGTCCTGACTTTC. The encoded protein is CATRPNRGSTSGANVLTF.

The table lists this clonotype with a few counts. DNA for the CDR3: TGTGCTAGTGGTTTGGTACTCGGACAGGGGAACAATGAGCAGTTCTTC. It specifies CASGLVLGQGNNEQFF. The gene calls are TRBV12-5 and TRBJ2-1, with 9 bases identical to TRBD1. Per the germline V gene, CDR1 is LGHNT and CDR2 is FRNRAP. V lost 0 bases, J lost 5 bases, and 5 bases stayed unmatched. The CDR3 is made up of 16 amino acids.

The J gene is TRBJ2-1, the V gene TRBV12-3 or TRBV12-4, with D possibly TRBD1 on 6 matching bases. Trimming removed 5 bases at V and 6 bases at J, with 14 bases between. The CDR3 spans 14 residues. Here the CDR3 reads CASSLITGSNEQFF. CDR3 nucleotide sequence: TGTGCCAGCAGTCTCATTACAGGGTCCAATGAGCAGTTCTTC.

This chain connects TRBV20-1 to TRBJ1-2; weak D call: TRBD1 (6 bases). This CDR3 comprises 14 residues. Germline loops: CDR1 DFQATT, CDR2 SNEGSKA (reference sequence). V dropped 5 bases and J dropped 2 bases, with 15 bases sitting between them. In nucleotides, the CDR3 is TGCAGTGCTGGGGGGACAACGATCAACTATGGCTACACCTTC. Translated: CSAGGTTINYGYTF.

The chain recombines TRBV6-4 with TRBJ2-3; 10 nucleotides match TRBD2. This CDR3 spans 17 amino acids. The trim removed 0 bases at V and 5 bases at J, leaving 8 bases unmatched. CDR1 is MRHNA, CDR2 SNTAGT, per germline. The CDR3 reads CASSDSWASGSGDTQYF. In DNA, the CDR3 is TGTGCCAGCAGTGACTCTTGGGCTAGCGGGAGTGGAGATACGCAGTATTTT.

The table lists this clonotype with many counts. The chain links TRBV6-1 to TRBJ2-3; 9 positions agree with TRBD1. The CDR3 has 11 amino acids. CDR1 and CDR2 (germline): MNHNS, SASEGT. The trim removed 5 bases at V and 10 bases at J, leaving 1 base unmatched. The CDR3 loop is CASSRTGAQYF. Here the CDR3 DNA reads TGTGCCAGCAGTCGGACAGGGGCGCAGTATTTT.

The chain is built from TRBV9 and TRBJ2-2; D remains unclear. The V gene lost 4 bases and the J gene lost 7 bases, with 14 bases spanning the gap. Germline V gene sequence: CDR1 SGDLS, CDR2 YYNGEE. The CDR3 consists of 14 residues. Here the CDR3 reads CASSPRSGGGELFF. The DNA for the CDR3 is TGTGCCAGCAGCCCCAGGTCAGGCGGCGGGGAGCTGTTTTTT.

The chain recombines TRBV10-3 with TRBJ2-7, with D unclear. V was shortened by 3 bases and J by 6 bases, with 12 bases between the two germline ends. Germline lookup yields CDR1 ENHRY and CDR2 SYGVKD. There are 13 residues in the CDR3. The CDR3 region has the DNA TGTGCCATCAGTGAAGGAGTGATGACCGAGCAGTACTTC. Translation gives CAISEGVMTEQYF.

This clonotype was counted only a few times. The chain uses TRBV12-3 or TRBV12-4 and TRBJ2-7; D gene uncertain. V lost 0 bases to trimming and J lost 0 bases, with 15 bases between them. This CDR3 region has 17 residues. The CDR3 region is CASSLAPGPLGSYEQYF. CDR3 sequence (DNA): TGTGCCAGCAGTTTAGCCCCGGGCCCACTCGGCTCCTACGAGCAGTACTTC.

V is TRBV28 and J is TRBJ1-1; D call uncertain. Germline CDR1 MDHEN, CDR2 SYDVKM. Trimming removed 2 bases from V and 1 base from J, with 8 bases in between. CDR3 length: 14 residues. CDR3 region: CASSLLAPNTEAFF. In nucleotides, the CDR3 is TGTGCCAGCAGTTTACTGGCCCCGAACACTGAAGCTTTCTTT. The full variable domain, rest sourced from reference TRBV28 and TRBJ1-1, is DVKVTQSSRYLVKRTGEKVFLECVQDMDHENMFWYRQDPGLGLRLIYFSYDVKMKEKGDIPEGYSVSREKKERFSLILESASTNQTSMYLCASSLLAPNTEAFFGQGTRLTVV.

DNA for the CDR3: TGCAGTGCTAGAGATTCTAGCCCCGACCGCTCCTACAATGAGCAGTTCTTC. It specifies CSARDSSPDRSYNEQFF. This chain links TRBV20-1 with TRBJ2-1, with D possibly being TRBD2 (5 bases). Germline-derived CDR1 and CDR2 are DFQATT and SNEGSKA (reference sequence). The length of the CDR3 is 17 residues. Trimming left V 0 bases short and J 0 bases short, with 15 bases between.

The chain uses TRBV5-1 and TRBJ2-2, with D maybe TRBD1 (5 bases). CDR3 length: 14 amino acids. Germline V lookup: CDR1 SGHRS, CDR2 YFSETQ. V was cut by 0 bases and J by 6 bases, with 9 bases left in between. The CDR3 bases are TGCGCCAGCAGCTTGGATCCAGGGTCCGGGGAGCTGTTTTTT. Its translation: CASSLDPGSGELFF.

There are many counts of this clonotype. The chain has TRBV7-2 and TRBJ2-4; D is perhaps TRBD2 (5 bases). Per germline, CDR1 SGHTA and CDR2 FQGNSA. The CDR3 is 14 residues long. Trimming cost V 0 bases and J 6 bases, with 9 bases left between them. The CDR3 loop is CASSLAGVGNIQYF. The CDR3 DNA follows: TGTGCCAGCAGCTTAGCGGGAGTAGGAAACATTCAGTACTTC. The full variable domain, completed using reference TRBV7-2 and TRBJ2-4, is GAGVSQSPSNKVTEKGKDVELRCDPISGHTALYWYRQSLGQGLEFLIYFQGNSAPDKSGLPSDRFSAERTGGSVSTLTIQRTQQEDSAVYLCASSLAGVGNIQYFGAGTRLSVL.

The chain carries TRBV29-1 and TRBJ2-7, with 8 bases that match TRBD2. The germline V gene has CDR1 SQVTM and CDR2 ANQGSEA. CDR3 length: 13 residues. V lost 6 bases, J lost 9 bases, and 13 bases stayed unmatched. The CDR3 DNA is TGCAGCGTCAAGGGACCGACGGGAGGGGGGCAGTACTTC. Its translation is CSVKGPTGGGQYF.

This chain uses TRBV7-9 with TRBJ1-2, with D unclear. CDR3 size: 12 residues. CDR1 is SEHNR and CDR2 is FQNEAQ in the germline V gene (reference sequence). The ends were cut back, 5 bases at V and 6 bases at J, with 10 bases in the middle. CDR3 bases: TGTGCCAGCAGCGGGAGGATTCATGGCTACACCTTC. Translation gives CASSGRIHGYTF.

The chain joins TRBV27 to TRBJ2-7; D is perhaps TRBD1 (6 bases). Trimming pared 7 bases from V and 2 bases from J, leaving 21 bases between. Germline CDR1 is MNHEY and CDR2 is SMNVEV (reference sequence). This CDR3 is 16 amino acids long. CDR3 region: CASMALEGGHPYEQYF. The CDR3 nucleotides read TGTGCCAGCATGGCCTTAGAAGGGGGACATCCCTACGAGCAGTACTTC.

This clonotype was counted only a few times. The rearrangement uses TRBV2 and TRBJ2-3; tentative D call: TRBD2 (6 bases). V gave up 4 bases and J gave up 2 bases, with 10 bases separating them. CDR3 length equals 14 residues. Per germline, CDR1 SNHLY and CDR2 FYNNEI. The CDR3, as DNA: TGTGCCAGCAGTGCGCGGGGAGTCACAGATACGCAGTATTTT. Its protein is CASSARGVTDTQYF.